Presented here are 23 T cell receptor beta chains from one specimen sequenced in a study of blood T cell repertoires in COVID-19. Method: immunoSEQ multiplex PCR; TCRdb's copy keeps in-frame clones and lacks some. The data hold roughly 300,000 clones, with 70% to 90% observed a single time. The sequencing input was peripheral blood. These receptors all come from a woman in her 50s who had recovered from COVID-19.

CDR3 in DNA: TGTGCCAGCTCAGAGGACGGGACAGGGGGCTCTGGCTACACCTTC. The encoded protein is CASSEDGTGGSGYTF. The chain joins TRBV18 to TRBJ1-2; 12 nucleotides line up with TRBD1. Germline trimming cut 5 bases from V and 7 bases from J; bases unmatched to any gene: 8. Per the germline V gene, CDR1 is KGHSH and CDR2 is LQKENI. The CDR3 contains 15 residues.

This chain uses TRBV12-2 with TRBJ1-4; TRBD1, the table's D call, was not compared with the DNA. TRBV12-2 constitutes a pseudogene. The CDR3 sequence is 15 residues long. In DNA, the CDR3 is TGTGCAAGTCGCTCCGACAGGCCAATTAATGAAAAACTGTTTTTT. Translated: CASRSDRPINEKLFF.

The chain links TRBV18 to TRBJ1-3; 8 bases are a match to TRBD1. The CDR3 is 15 residues long. CDR1 is KGHSH, CDR2 LQKENI, per germline. J was trimmed by 2 bases and V by 5 bases; bases with no gene match: 5. The CDR3 region has the DNA TGTGCCAGCTCAACCACGACAGGGGCTGGAAACACCATATATTTT. As protein: CASSTTTGAGNTIYF.

The chain couples TRBV2 to TRBJ2-1; a possible D gene is TRBD1 (6 bases). The CDR3 is 13 residues long. V shed 8 bases and J shed 13 bases, with 21 bases lying between them. Germline loops: CDR1 SNHLY, CDR2 FYNNEI. CDR3 DNA sequence: TGTGCCAGCGGCCAGGGGACCCCTTTGCGCCAGTTCTTC. This gives the protein CASGQGTPLRQFF. The entire variable domain, with the rest obtained from reference TRBV2 and TRBJ2-1, is as follows: EPEVTQTPSHQVTQMGQEVILRCVPISNHLYFYWYRQILGQKVEFLVSFYNNEISEKSEIFDDQFSVERPDGSNFTLKIRSTKLEDSAMYFCASGQGTPLRQFFGPGTRLTVL.

This chain links TRBV30 with TRBJ2-1; 9 bases line up with TRBD2. J was trimmed by 6 bases and V by 4 bases; bases with no gene match: 1. CDR1 is GTSNPN and CDR2 is SVGIG in the germline V gene (reference sequence). The CDR3 is 12 amino acids. CDR3 in amino acids: CAWTSGTNEQFF. The CDR3 bases are TGTGCCTGGACTAGCGGGACCAATGAGCAGTTCTTC.

The rearrangement joins TRBV28 to TRBJ2-1; 11 positions match TRBD1. Per germline, CDR1 MDHEN and CDR2 SYDVKM. The CDR3 spans 15 residues. J gave up 7 bases and V 10 bases, and 12 bases lay outside the gene matches. The CDR3, as DNA: TGTGCCAACTCTAATGCGCGGGACAGGGGGAATGAGCAGTTCTTC. This gives the protein CANSNARDRGNEQFF.

The chain links TRBV11-2 to TRBJ1-1, with D unresolved. Trimming stripped 1 base from V and 1 base from J, with 7 bases between. This CDR3 has 14 amino acids. Germline V gene sequence: CDR1 SGHAT, CDR2 FQNNGV. The chain's CDR3 is CASSLGGWNTEAFF. DNA for the CDR3: TGTGCCAGCAGCTTAGGCGGCTGGAACACTGAAGCTTTCTTT.

This chain connects TRBV7-2 to TRBJ2-5; perhaps TRBD2 as D (6 bases). This CDR3 has 13 residues. The germline gives CDR1 SGHTA, CDR2 FQGNSA. Trimming took 6 bases from V and 5 from J, leaving 13 bases between them. As DNA, the CDR3 is TGTGCCAGCAGTTCCCAGGCGGGGGAGACCCAGTACTTC. Translated, it gives CASSSQAGETQYF.

CDR3 DNA: TGTGCCAGCAGTCCCCAACAGGGGTACTATGGCTACACCTTC. This translates into CASSPQQGYYGYTF. V gene TRBV6-4 combines with J gene TRBJ1-2; TRBD1 agrees at 7 bases. Germline V gene data show CDR1 as MRHNA and CDR2 as SNTAGT. The V and J ends lost 5 bases and 3 bases, in that order; junction bases with no gene match: 6. This CDR3 region has 14 residues.

Points on this clone: One end of the junction does not line up with germline, which may come from a read error. This chain connects TRBV19 to TRBJ2-4; 8 bases are a match to TRBD1. Per germline, CDR1 LNHDA and CDR2 SQIVND (reference sequence). The CDR3 totals 13 residues. The CDR3 is CASSVDRGNIQYF. DNA for the CDR3: TGTGCCAGTAGTGTAGACAGGGGAAACATTCAGTACTTC.

This clone was detected only once. This chain joins TRBV19 and TRBJ1-2; 10 bases map to TRBD1. Germline V gives CDR1 LNHDA, CDR2 SQIVND (reference sequence). The length of the CDR3 is 16 residues. The trim removed 7 bases at V and 1 base at J, leaving 9 bases unmatched. The CDR3 reads CASTHRDRGVNYGYTF. The CDR3 nucleotides read TGTGCCAGTACCCACCGGGACAGGGGAGTTAACTATGGCTACACCTTC.

CDR3 nucleotide sequence: TGCGCCAGCAGCTTAACAGCCGGTAACACCGGGGAGCTGTTTTTT. Protein product: CASSLTAGNTGELFF. V and J are TRBV5-1 and TRBJ2-2; D gene uncertain. V was cut by 2 bases and J by 2 bases, with 10 bases left in between. The CDR3 is 15 residues long. The germline V gene encodes CDR1 SGHRS and CDR2 YFSETQ. The full variable domain, with the rest looked up from reference TRBV5-1 and TRBJ2-2, is KAGVTQTPRYLIKTRGQQVTLSCSPISGHRSVSWYQQTPGQGLQFLFEYFSETQRNKGNFPGRFSGRQFSNSRSEMNVSTLELGDSALYLCASSLTAGNTGELFFGEGSRLTVL.

This chain links TRBV7-9 with TRBJ1-3, with TRBD1 matching over 8 bases. With 6 bases clipped from V and 1 base from J, the junction kept 5 bases outside the gene matches. The germline CDR1 and CDR2 sequences are SEHNR and FQNEAQ (reference sequence). The CDR3 has 15 residues. For the CDR3, the DNA is TGTGCCAGCAGATCACAGGGGGGGTCTGGAAACACCATATATTTT. It codes for CASRSQGGSGNTIYF.

This chain joins TRBV7-7 and TRBJ2-7, with 8 bases matching TRBD2. Germline assignment: CDR1 SSHAT and CDR2 FNYEAQ (reference sequence). The CDR3 loop spans 15 amino acids. J was trimmed by 1 base and V by 2 bases; bases with no gene match: 4. CDR3 in amino acids: CASSLLRGGSYEQYF. The CDR3 DNA is TGTGCCAGCAGCTTATTACGGGGGGGTTCCTACGAGCAGTACTTC. Full variable domain (missing parts from reference TRBV7-7 and TRBJ2-7): GAGVSQSPRYKVTKRGQDVTLRCDPISSHATLYWYQQALGQGPEFLTYFNYEAQPDKSGLPSDRFSAERPEGSISTLTIQRTEQRDSAMYRCASSLLRGGSYEQYFGPGTRLTVT.

The chain combines TRBV4-3 with TRBJ1-4, with 8 bases fitting TRBD1. The V segment lost 4 bases and the J segment 8 bases; nucleotides outside the gene matches: 6. Germline-derived CDR1 and CDR2 are LGHNA and YSLEER. The CDR3 totals 14 residues. CDR3 DNA: TGCGCCAGCAGCCCCCGGGACAGGACAGAAAAACTGTTTTTT. Translation: CASSPRDRTEKLFF.

The chain has TRBV30 and TRBJ1-5; 9 positions match TRBD1. J lost 3 bases, V lost 0 bases, and 3 bases had no gene match. CDR1 GTSNPN and CDR2 SVGIG come from the germline V gene (reference sequence). The CDR3 runs to 15 residues. CDR3 bases: TGTGCCTGGAGTGTGGGGGACAGGGCCAATCAGCCCCAGCATTTT. Amino acids: CAWSVGDRANQPQHF.

The table lists this clone with a count of one. This chain joins TRBV27 and TRBJ2-3; TRBD1 matches 9 bases. V gave up 5 bases and J gave up 1 base; unmatched junction bases: 1. Germline lookup yields CDR1 MNHEY and CDR2 SMNVEV (reference sequence). There are 14 residues in the CDR3. CDR3 DNA sequence: TGTGCCAGCAGTCGGACAGGGGGCACAGATACGCAGTATTTT. Residues: CASSRTGGTDTQYF.

The chain carries TRBV5-1 and TRBJ1-3; D gene uncertain. V was trimmed by 4 bases and J by 0 bases, leaving 11 bases between them. CDR3 size: 15 residues. Germline-derived CDR1 and CDR2 are SGHRS and YFSETQ. The CDR3, as DNA: TGCGCCAGCAGCACCGATGGGAGCTCTGGAAACACCATATATTTT. Its translation: CASSTDGSSGNTIYF.

V usage is TRBV19 and J usage is TRBJ1-2; D is unresolved. The V gene lost 3 bases and the J gene lost 7 bases, with 12 bases spanning the gap. Germline values: CDR1 LNHDA, CDR2 SQIVND (reference sequence). The CDR3 contains 13 residues. The CDR3 nucleotides are TGTGCCAGTAGTATCTCAGACTTGGGTGGCTACACCTTC. It encodes CASSISDLGGYTF.

A few counts support this clone. The CDR3 DNA reads TGTGCCAGTAGTATCGGGGTCAGCCACAATCAGCCCCAGCATTTT. It encodes CASSIGVSHNQPQHF. The rearrangement links TRBV19 to TRBJ1-5; D not certain. Germline V CDR1 and CDR2: LNHDA, SQIVND (reference sequence). This CDR3 spans 15 amino acids. V gave up 3 bases and J gave up 3 bases, with 12 bases separating them. Together with reference TRBV19 and TRBJ1-5, the CDR3 gives the full variable domain: DGGITQSPKYLFRKEGQNVTLSCEQNLNHDAMYWYRQDPGQGLRLIYYSQIVNDFQKGDIAEGYSVSREKKESFPLTVTSAQKNPTAFYLCASSIGVSHNQPQHFGDGTRLSIL.

V and J are TRBV6-6 and TRBJ1-3; D might be TRBD1 (6 bases). Trimming removed 6 bases from V and 1 base from J, with 16 bases in between. CDR1 and CDR2 (germline): MNHNY, SVGAGI (reference sequence). CDR3 length: 16 amino acids. DNA for the CDR3: TGTGCCAGCAGAACAGGGTCGAGGAGTTCTGGAAACACCATATATTTT. Encoded protein: CASRTGSRSSGNTIYF.

The CDR3 nucleotides read TGTGCCAGCAGTTTGCTAGGGACTAGCGGGAGCACAGATACGCAGTATTTT. Translating it yields CASSLLGTSGSTDTQYF. V and J are TRBV27 and TRBJ2-3; 12 bases line up with TRBD2. V gave up 3 bases and J gave up 0 bases; unmatched junction bases: 4. This CDR3 region has 17 residues. Germline V lookup: CDR1 MNHEY, CDR2 SMNVEV (reference sequence).

Notes on this clone: Different DNA sequences within this sample yield the same CDR3. The chain has TRBV28 and TRBJ1-2; 7 bases match TRBD1. Trimming removed 7 bases from V and 5 bases from J; junction bases left unmatched: 7. The V gene's germline CDR1 is MDHEN and CDR2 SYDVKM. This CDR3 comprises 13 residues. The CDR3 spells CASNPGGGYGYTF. CDR3 bases: TGTGCCAGCAATCCAGGGGGAGGTTATGGCTACACCTTC.